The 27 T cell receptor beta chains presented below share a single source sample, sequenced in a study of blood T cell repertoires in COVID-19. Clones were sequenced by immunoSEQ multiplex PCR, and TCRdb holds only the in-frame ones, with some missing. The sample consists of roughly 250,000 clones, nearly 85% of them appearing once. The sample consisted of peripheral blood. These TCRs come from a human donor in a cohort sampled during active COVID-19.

CDR3 in amino acids: CASSFPGRGEQYF. The CDR3 coding sequence is TGTGCCAGCAGCTTCCCCGGACGGGGCGAGCAGTACTTC. The V call is TRBV7-2, the J call TRBJ2-7; a possible D gene is TRBD2 (5 bases). Germline V gives CDR1 SGHTA, CDR2 FQGNSA. This CDR3 is 13 amino acids long. Trimming stripped 3 bases from V and 6 bases from J, with 12 bases between.

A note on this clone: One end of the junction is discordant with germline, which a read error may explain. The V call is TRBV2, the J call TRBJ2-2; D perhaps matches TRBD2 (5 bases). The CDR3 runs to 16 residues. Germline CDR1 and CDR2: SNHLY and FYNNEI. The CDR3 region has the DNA TGTGCCAGCAGTTCGCCTCCGCCGGCGAACACCGGGGAGCTATTTTTT. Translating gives CASSSPPPANTGELFF.

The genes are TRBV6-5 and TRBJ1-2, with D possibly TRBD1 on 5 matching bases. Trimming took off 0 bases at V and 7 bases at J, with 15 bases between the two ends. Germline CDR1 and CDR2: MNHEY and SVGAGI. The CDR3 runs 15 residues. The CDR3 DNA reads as TGTGCCAGCAGTTACTCGGGCAGGGAGGGTGGTGGCTACACCTTC. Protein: CASSYSGREGGGYTF.

For the CDR3, the DNA is TGTGCCAGTAGCCAATCGCCCCCAGGCTCCTACGAGCAGTACTTC. It specifies CASSQSPPGSYEQYF. J is TRBJ2-7 and V is TRBV19; D is ambiguous. This CDR3 is 15 amino acids long. Trimming pared 6 bases from V and 0 bases from J, leaving 15 bases between. Germline V gene lookup returns CDR1 LNHDA and CDR2 SQIVND (reference sequence). The variable domain in full, with the rest retrieved from reference TRBV19 and TRBJ2-7, is DGGITQSPKYLFRKEGQNVTLSCEQNLNHDAMYWYRQDPGQGLRLIYYSQIVNDFQKGDIAEGYSVSREKKESFPLTVTSAQKNPTAFYLCASSQSPPGSYEQYFGPGTRLTVT.

CDR3 loop: CASRDLGQDPLYGYTF. The CDR3 nucleotides are TGTGCCAGCAGAGACCTCGGACAGGATCCCCTCTATGGCTACACCTTC. This chain links TRBV9 with TRBJ1-2, with 7 bases identical to TRBD1. Germline V gene sequence: CDR1 SGDLS, CDR2 YYNGEE. CDR3 length: 16 amino acids. With 5 bases clipped from V and 4 bases from J, the junction kept 14 bases outside the gene matches.

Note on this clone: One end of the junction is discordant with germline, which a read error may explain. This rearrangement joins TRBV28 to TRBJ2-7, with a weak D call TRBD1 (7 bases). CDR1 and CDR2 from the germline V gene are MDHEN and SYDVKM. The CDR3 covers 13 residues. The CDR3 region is CASSLKGQGGQDF. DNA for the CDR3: TGTGCCAGCAGTTTGAAGGGCCAGGGGGGCCAGGACTTC.

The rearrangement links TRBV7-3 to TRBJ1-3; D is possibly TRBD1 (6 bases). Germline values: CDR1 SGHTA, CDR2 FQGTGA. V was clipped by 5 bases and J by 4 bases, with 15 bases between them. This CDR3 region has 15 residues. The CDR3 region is CASSLAGARGNTIYF. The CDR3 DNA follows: TGTGCCAGCAGCCTGGCGGGGGCGAGAGGAAACACCATATATTTT.

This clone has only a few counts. CDR3 DNA: TGTGCCAGCAGTTGGCGGTCGGGGGAGACCCAGTACTTC. Translation: CASSWRSGETQYF. This chain uses TRBV12-3 or TRBV12-4 with TRBJ2-5, with D perhaps matching TRBD2 (5 bases). The V end lost 4 bases, the J end lost 5 bases, and 11 bases lay between the germline ends. This CDR3 is 13 amino acids long.

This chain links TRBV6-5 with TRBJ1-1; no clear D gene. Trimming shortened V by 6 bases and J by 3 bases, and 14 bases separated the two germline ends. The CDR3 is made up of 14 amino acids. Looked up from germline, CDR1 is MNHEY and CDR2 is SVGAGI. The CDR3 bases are TGTGCCAGCAGCCCCAGCCTCGGGGACACTGAAGCTTTCTTT. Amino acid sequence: CASSPSLGDTEAFF.

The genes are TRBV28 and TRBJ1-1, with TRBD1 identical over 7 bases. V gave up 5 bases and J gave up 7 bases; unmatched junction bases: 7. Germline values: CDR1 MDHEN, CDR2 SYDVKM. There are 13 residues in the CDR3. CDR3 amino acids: CASSPGTVREAFF. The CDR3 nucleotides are TGTGCCAGCAGTCCCGGGACAGTCCGTGAAGCTTTCTTT. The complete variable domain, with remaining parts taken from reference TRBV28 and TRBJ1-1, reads DVKVTQSSRYLVKRTGEKVFLECVQDMDHENMFWYRQDPGLGLRLIYFSYDVKMKEKGDIPEGYSVSREKKERFSLILESASTNQTSMYLCASSPGTVREAFFGQGTRLTVV.

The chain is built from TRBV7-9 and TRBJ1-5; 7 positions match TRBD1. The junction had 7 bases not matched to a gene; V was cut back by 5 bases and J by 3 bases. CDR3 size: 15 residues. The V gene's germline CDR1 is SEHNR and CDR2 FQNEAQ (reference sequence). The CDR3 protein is CASSPLGQLNQPQHF. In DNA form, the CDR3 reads TGTGCCAGCAGCCCCTTGGGACAGCTCAATCAGCCCCAGCATTTT.

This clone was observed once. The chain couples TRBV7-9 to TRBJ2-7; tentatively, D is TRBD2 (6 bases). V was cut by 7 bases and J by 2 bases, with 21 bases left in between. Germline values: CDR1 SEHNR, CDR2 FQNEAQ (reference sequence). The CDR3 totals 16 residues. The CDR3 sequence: CASTAPASDGTYEQYF. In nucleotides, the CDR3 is TGTGCCAGCACTGCACCCGCTAGCGATGGGACCTACGAGCAGTACTTC.

The CDR3 reads CASSLWGQGGGNEQFF. In DNA, the CDR3 is TGCGCCAGCAGCTTGTGGGGACAGGGGGGAGGTAATGAGCAGTTCTTC. The rearrangement joins TRBV5-1 to TRBJ2-1; 11 bases fit TRBD1. Germline trimming cut 1 base from V and 7 bases from J; bases unmatched to any gene: 7. CDR1 and CDR2 from the germline V gene are SGHRS and YFSETQ. This CDR3 contains 16 residues.

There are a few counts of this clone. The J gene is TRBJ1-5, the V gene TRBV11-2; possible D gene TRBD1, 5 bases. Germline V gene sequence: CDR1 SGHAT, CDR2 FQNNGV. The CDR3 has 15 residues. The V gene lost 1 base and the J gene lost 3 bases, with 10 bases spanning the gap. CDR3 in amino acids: CASSLGMGLNQPQHF. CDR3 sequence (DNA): TGTGCCAGCAGCTTAGGGATGGGGCTCAATCAGCCCCAGCATTTT.

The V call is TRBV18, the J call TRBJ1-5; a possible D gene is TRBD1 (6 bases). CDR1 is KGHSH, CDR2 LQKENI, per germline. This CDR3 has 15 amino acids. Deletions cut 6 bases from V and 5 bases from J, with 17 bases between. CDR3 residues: CASSPSWGGDQPQHF. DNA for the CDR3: TGTGCCAGCTCCCCCTCGTGGGGGGGCGATCAGCCCCAGCATTTT.

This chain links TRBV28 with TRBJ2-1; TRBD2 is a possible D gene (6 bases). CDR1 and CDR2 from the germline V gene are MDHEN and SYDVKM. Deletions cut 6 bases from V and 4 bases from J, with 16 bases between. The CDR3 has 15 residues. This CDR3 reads CASRLSGGDYNEQFF. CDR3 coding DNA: TGTGCCAGCAGACTTAGCGGAGGGGATTACAATGAGCAGTTCTTC.

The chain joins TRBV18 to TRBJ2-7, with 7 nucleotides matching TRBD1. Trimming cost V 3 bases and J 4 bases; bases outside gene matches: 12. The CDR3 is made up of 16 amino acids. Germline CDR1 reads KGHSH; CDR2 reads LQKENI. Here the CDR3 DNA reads TGTGCCAGCTCACCCCTGGGACAGAGACTGGTTTACGAGCAGTACTTC. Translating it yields CASSPLGQRLVYEQYF. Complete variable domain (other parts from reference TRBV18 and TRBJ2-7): NAGVMQNPRHLVRRRGQEARLRCSPMKGHSHVYWYRQLPEEGLKFMVYLQKENIIDESGMPKERFSAEFPKEGPSILRIQQVVRGDSAAYFCASSPLGQRLVYEQYFGPGTRLTVT.

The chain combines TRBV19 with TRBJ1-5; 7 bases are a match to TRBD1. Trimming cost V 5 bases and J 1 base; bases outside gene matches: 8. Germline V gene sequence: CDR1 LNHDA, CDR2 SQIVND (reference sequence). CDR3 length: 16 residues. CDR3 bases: TGTGCCAGTAGTTACTCAACAGGGGACAGCAATCAGCCCCAGCATTTT. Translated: CASSYSTGDSNQPQHF. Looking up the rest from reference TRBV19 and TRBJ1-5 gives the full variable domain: DGGITQSPKYLFRKEGQNVTLSCEQNLNHDAMYWYRQDPGQGLRLIYYSQIVNDFQKGDIAEGYSVSREKKESFPLTVTSAQKNPTAFYLCASSYSTGDSNQPQHFGDGTRLSIL.

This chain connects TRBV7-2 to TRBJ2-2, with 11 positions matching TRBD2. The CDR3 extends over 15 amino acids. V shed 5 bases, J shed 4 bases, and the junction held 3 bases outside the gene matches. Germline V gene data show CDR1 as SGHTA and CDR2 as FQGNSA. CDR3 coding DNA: TGTGCCAGCAGCCCCGGGACTAGCGGCACCGGGGAGCTGTTTTTT. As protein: CASSPGTSGTGELFF.

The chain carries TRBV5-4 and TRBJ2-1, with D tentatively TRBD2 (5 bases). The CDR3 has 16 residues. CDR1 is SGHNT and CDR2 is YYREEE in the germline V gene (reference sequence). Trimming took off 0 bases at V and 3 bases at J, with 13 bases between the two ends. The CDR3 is CASSLEVGGSYNEQFF. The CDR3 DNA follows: TGTGCCAGCAGCTTGGAGGTAGGTGGGAGCTACAATGAGCAGTTCTTC. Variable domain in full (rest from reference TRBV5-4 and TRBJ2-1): ETGVTQSPTHLIKTRGQQVTLRCSSQSGHNTVSWYQQALGQGPQFIFQYYREEENGRGNFPPRFSGLQFPNYSSELNVNALELDDSALYLCASSLEVGGSYNEQFFGPGTRLTVL.

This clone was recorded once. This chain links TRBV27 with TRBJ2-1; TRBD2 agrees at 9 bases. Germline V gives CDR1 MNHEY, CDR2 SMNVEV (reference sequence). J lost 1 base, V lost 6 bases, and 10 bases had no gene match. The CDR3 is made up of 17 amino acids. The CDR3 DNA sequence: TGTGCCAGCAGACCAATAGCGGGAGTGGGGTCCTACAATGAGCAGTTCTTC. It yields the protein CASRPIAGVGSYNEQFF.

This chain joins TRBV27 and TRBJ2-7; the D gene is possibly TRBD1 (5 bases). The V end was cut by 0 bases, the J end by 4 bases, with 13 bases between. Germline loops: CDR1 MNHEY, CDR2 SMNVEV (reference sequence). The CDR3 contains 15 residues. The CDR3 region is CASSLSGRVYYEQYF. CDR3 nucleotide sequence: TGTGCCAGCAGTTTATCTGGCAGGGTCTATTACGAGCAGTACTTC.

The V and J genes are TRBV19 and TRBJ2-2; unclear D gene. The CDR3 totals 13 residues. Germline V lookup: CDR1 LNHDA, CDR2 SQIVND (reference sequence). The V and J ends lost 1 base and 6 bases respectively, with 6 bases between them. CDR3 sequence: CASSIVEPGELFF. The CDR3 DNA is TGTGCCAGTAGTATAGTAGAACCCGGGGAGCTGTTTTTT.

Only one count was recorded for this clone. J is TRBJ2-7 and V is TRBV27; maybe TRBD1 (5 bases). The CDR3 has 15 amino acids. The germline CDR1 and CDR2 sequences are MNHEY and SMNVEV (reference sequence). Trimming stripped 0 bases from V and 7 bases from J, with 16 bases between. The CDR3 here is CASSLSRQGVEEQYF. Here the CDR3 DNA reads TGTGCCAGCAGTTTATCGCGGCAGGGCGTAGAAGAGCAGTACTTC.

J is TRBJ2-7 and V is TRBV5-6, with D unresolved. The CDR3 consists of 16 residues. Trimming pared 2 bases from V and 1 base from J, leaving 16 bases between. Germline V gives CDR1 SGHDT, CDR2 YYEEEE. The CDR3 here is CASSFSFDSRSYEQYF. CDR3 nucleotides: TGTGCCAGCAGCTTTAGCTTCGACTCCAGATCCTACGAGCAGTACTTC.

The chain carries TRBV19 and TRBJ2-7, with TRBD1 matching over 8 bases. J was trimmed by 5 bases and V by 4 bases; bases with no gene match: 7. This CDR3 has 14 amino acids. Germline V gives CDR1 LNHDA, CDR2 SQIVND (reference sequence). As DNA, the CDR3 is TGTGCCAGTAGTAGAGGACAGGGTACCCACGAGCAGTACTTC. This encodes CASSRGQGTHEQYF.

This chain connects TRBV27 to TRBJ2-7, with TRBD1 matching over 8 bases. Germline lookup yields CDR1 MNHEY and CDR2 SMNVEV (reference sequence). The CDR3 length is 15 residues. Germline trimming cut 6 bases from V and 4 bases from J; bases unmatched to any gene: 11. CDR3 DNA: TGTGCCAGCAGGGACCCCGGACAGGGAATTTACGAGCAGTACTTC. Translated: CASRDPGQGIYEQYF.